These T cell receptor beta chains were read from a single sample in a study of shared clonotypes between healthy human individuals. The repertoire was sequenced with immunoSEQ multiplex PCR; TCRdb's copy has only in-frame clones and lacks some. The repertoire includes millions of clones, around 94% of them detected once, and about 0.13% sits in the top ten. The sequenced sample was naive CD4+ T cells sorted from blood. The source of these receptors is a man younger than 30 in good health. Each CDR3 is given with its conserved first and last residue. D genes are given only for firm matches. Size values are once, few and many counts, or a class for expanded clones, and some rows have none.

J gene | D gene | CDR3 length | V gene | clone size | CDR3 protein | CDR3 DNA
TRBJ2-1 | - | 12 | TRBV10-3 | - | CAISDVVNEQFF | TGTGCCATCAGTGACGTAGTCAATGAGCAGTTCTTC
TRBJ1-2 | - | 15 | TRBV10-2 | - | CASSEPSGGQYGYTF | TGCGCCAGCAGTGAGCCATCGGGGGGCCAGTATGGCTACACCTTC
TRBJ2-1 | TRBD2 | 18 | TRBV5-4 | - | CASSLAPSGGAPYNEQFF | TGTGCCAGCAGCTTGGCCCCTAGCGGGGGGGCCCCCTACAATGAGCAGTTCTTC
TRBJ2-7 | - | 14 | TRBV5-6 | once | CASSLVGRQGEQYF | TGTGCCAGCAGCTTGGTAGGCAGGCAAGGAGAGCAGTACTTC
TRBJ2-3 | TRBD1 | 13 | TRBV19 | - | CASNNRGPDTQYF | TGTGCCAGTAATAACAGGGGCCCAGATACGCAGTATTTT
TRBJ2-2 | - | 15 | TRBV2 | once | CASSEVEGATGELFF | TGTGCCAGCAGTGAAGTGGAGGGGGCCACCGGGGAGCTGTTTTTT
TRBJ1-1 | - | 12 | TRBV29-1 | few | CSAATGNTEAFF | TGCAGCGCCGCAACAGGGAACACTGAAGCTTTCTTT
TRBJ2-1 | TRBD2 | 16 | TRBV19 | - | CASRTSGGFLYNEQFF | TGTGCCAGTCGGACTAGCGGGGGGTTCTTGTACAATGAGCAGTTCTTC
TRBJ2-7 | - | 14 | TRBV7-2 | - | CASSPYGQPYEQYF | TGTGCCAGCAGCCCCTATGGACAGCCCTACGAGCAGTACTTC
TRBJ2-7 | TRBD1 | 13 | TRBV30 | - | CAGGGDRAYEQYF | TGTGCCGGGGGTGGGGACAGGGCCTACGAGCAGTACTTC
TRBJ2-3 | TRBD1 | 13 | TRBV25-1 | - | CAAGQGRGDTQYF | TGTGCAGCAGGACAGGGGAGAGGGGATACGCAGTATTTT
TRBJ2-1 | TRBD2 | 19 | TRBV9 | - | CASSVGLRGTSGKYNEQFF | TGTGCCAGCAGCGTAGGGTTACGTGGGACTAGCGGGAAGTACAATGAGCAGTTCTTC
TRBJ1-1 | TRBD1 | 14 | TRBV5-1 | - | CASSVDRGATEAFF | TGCGCCAGCAGCGTGGACAGGGGGGCCACTGAAGCTTTCTTT
TRBJ1-2 | - | 15 | TRBV29-1 | once | CSVLPLTSPNYGYTF | TGCAGCGTTCTCCCTTTAACGAGCCCTAACTATGGCTACACCTTC
TRBJ2-7 | - | 15 | TRBV7-6 | - | CASSLYKGPPYEQYF | TGTGCCAGCAGCTTATACAAGGGTCCCCCCTACGAGCAGTACTTC
TRBJ2-1 | TRBD2 | 16 | TRBV7-9 | - | CASSPMGISGGIEQFF | TGTGCCAGCAGCCCTATGGGGATCTCGGGGGGAATAGAGCAGTTCTTC
TRBJ1-6 | TRBD1 | 16 | TRBV6-5 | once | CASSYLLQGNNSPLHF | TGTGCCAGCAGTTACTTACTACAGGGGAATAATTCACCCCTCCACTTT
TRBJ1-6 | - | 15 | TRBV30 | - | CAWSKMSSYNSPLHF | TGTGCCTGGAGTAAAATGAGCTCCTATAATTCACCCCTCCACTTT
TRBJ1-2 | - | 11 | TRBV10-3 | - | CAIGQNYGYTF | TGTGCCATCGGACAAAACTATGGCTACACCTTC
TRBJ1-5 | - | 12 | TRBV28 | few | CASRDSNQPQHF | TGTGCCAGCCGGGACAGCAATCAGCCCCAGCATTTT
TRBJ1-1 | TRBD1 | 12 | TRBV18 | few | CASSPTGTEAFF | TGTGCCAGCTCACCGACAGGGACTGAAGCTTTCTTT
TRBJ2-5 | - | 13 | TRBV15 | - | CATSTRQKETQYF | TGTGCCACCAGCACAAGACAGAAGGAGACCCAGTACTTC
TRBJ2-7 | - | 13 | TRBV19 | - | CASSMELGYEQYF | TGTGCCAGTAGTATGGAACTCGGCTACGAGCAGTACTTC
TRBJ2-3 | - | 15 | TRBV7-3 | - | CASSLSGETSDTQYF | TGTGCCAGCAGCTTAAGTGGGGAGACTTCAGATACGCAGTATTTT
TRBJ2-3 | TRBD2 | 14 | TRBV6-6 | - | CASTLAGITDTQYF | TGTGCCAGCACCCTAGCGGGTATCACAGATACGCAGTATTTT
TRBJ2-5 | - | 12 | TRBV29-1 | - | CSAKVGQETQYF | TGCAGCGCCAAGGTCGGTCAAGAGACCCAGTACTTC
TRBJ1-4 | TRBD1 | 15 | TRBV5-4 | - | CASSVRQGPPEKLFF | TGTGCCAGCAGCGTAAGACAGGGGCCGCCGGAAAAACTGTTTTTT
TRBJ1-1 | - | 16 | TRBV6-5 | - | CASSYDEHQGWTEAFF | TGTGCCAGCAGTTATGACGAGCACCAGGGGTGGACTGAAGCTTTCTTT
TRBJ1-6 | - | 15 | TRBV2 | - | CASSEAGSTNSPLHF | TGTGCCAGCAGTGAAGCCGGGTCGACCAATTCACCCCTCCACTTT
TRBJ2-5 | - | 11 | TRBV27 | - | CASSLGETQYF | TGTGCCAGCAGTCTGGGTGAGACCCAGTACTTC
TRBJ2-2 | - | 15 | TRBV4-1 | - | CASSHARRDTGELFF | TGCGCCAGCAGCCATGCGCGAAGGGACACCGGGGAGCTGTTTTTT
TRBJ2-7 | - | 14 | TRBV30 | - | CAWSVGGVGYEQYF | TGTGCCTGGAGTGTGGGCGGGGTCGGCTACGAGCAGTACTTC
TRBJ1-3 | - | 15 | TRBV9 | - | CASSVGIHSGNTIYF | TGTGCCAGCAGCGTTGGGATTCACTCTGGAAACACCATATATTTT
TRBJ2-3 | TRBD1 | 13 | TRBV7-3 | - | CASSSDRDSTQYF | TGTGCCAGCAGCTCGGACAGGGACAGTACGCAGTATTTT
TRBJ2-3 | - | 12 | TRBV7-3 | - | CASSLQGNTQYF | TGTGCCAGCAGCTTACAGGGTAATACGCAGTATTTT